This T cell receptor beta chain emerged from a study of read filtering for tumor transcriptome and immune sequencing. Across the whole study: Mean patient age was roughly 72 years, range about 40 to 85; around 17 male, roughly 14 female.

Molecular barcoded adaptors covering alpha/delta and beta/gamma chains were used on 400 ng RNA. Each CDR3 protein is one row after TCRdb ran MiXCR on the reads. The sample consists of about 50,000 distinct CDR3 sequences, 20% of them appearing once. Per the germline V gene, CDR1 is SGHAT and CDR2 is FQNNGV. Trimming at V came to 1 base and at J to 6 bases, leaving 2 bases not matched to a gene. The length of the CDR3 is 14 residues. This clonotype was observed at least ten times. The origin of this receptor is a donor at least 40 years old with multiple myeloma. This rearrangement joins TRBV11-2 to TRBJ2-1, with TRBD2 matching over 8 bases. Sequencing was done on a sample of a population of CD138-negative cells sorted from bone marrow. The CDR3: CASSLAGGSNEQFF. The CDR3 DNA sequence: TGTGCCAGCAGCTTAGCGGGAGGGAGCAATGAGCAGTTCTTC.